Presented here are 15 T cell receptor beta chains from one specimen sequenced in a study of T-cell memory formation after mild COVID-19 (dated by TCRdb to the early 2020s). To prepare the library, 5' RACE was applied. The sequencer was an Illumina NovaSeq 6000. TCRdb reworked the public reads: Q25 trimming with fastp, MiXCR clone assembly, productive beta chains retained. Duplicate CDR3 protein sequences are folded into a single record with the most common DNA and genes. The sample table lists roughly 250,000 distinct CDR3 sequences, around 17% of them with a count of one. 22% of the sample is held by the ten biggest clonotypes. Sequencing was performed on PBMCs or a T cell subset sorted from them (not recorded which). The receptor source for this set is a man aged 18-30 years who had mild COVID-19 (a few samples of this study predate the infection). The sample titles of this study are shuffled in the database, so cell type and time point are left out; the donor was told from shared clones.

This clonotype was detected a few times. The chain couples TRBV3-1 to TRBJ2-5; possibly TRBD2 for D (6 bases). Germline V gives CDR1 LGHDT, CDR2 YNNKEL (reference sequence). V lost 7 bases to trimming and J lost 3 bases, with 12 bases between them. The CDR3 contains 13 residues. The CDR3: CASTAGWEETQYF. CDR3 in DNA: TGTGCCAGCACGGCGGGGTGGGAAGAGACCCAGTACTTC.

This clonotype was seen only a few times. The chain employs TRBV25-1 and TRBJ2-5; D unclear. Germline CDR1 MGHDK, CDR2 SYGVNS. The V end was cut by 4 bases, the J end by 5 bases, with 8 bases between. The CDR3 extends over 12 amino acids. The CDR3 DNA reads as TGTGCCAGCAGTGGTGTCCATGAGACCCAGTACTTC. It codes for CASSGVHETQYF.

This clonotype was recorded a few times. The chain carries TRBV2 and TRBJ2-7; TRBD1 is a possible D gene (6 bases). Trimming shortened V by 6 bases and J by 0 bases, and 12 bases separated the two germline ends. This CDR3 contains 14 residues. From germline, CDR1 is SNHLY and CDR2 FYNNEI. For the CDR3, the DNA is TGTGCCAGCAGGGGGGCCGCCCTCTCCTACGAGCAGTACTTC. The encoded protein is CASRGAALSYEQYF. Full variable domain (remainder filled in from reference TRBV2 and TRBJ2-7): EPEVTQTPSHQVTQMGQEVILRCVPISNHLYFYWYRQILGQKVEFLVSFYNNEISEKSEIFDDQFSVERPDGSNFTLKIRSTKLEDSAMYFCASRGAALSYEQYFGPGTRLTVT.

The chain recombines TRBV12-3 or TRBV12-4 with TRBJ1-1; D remains ambiguous. The germline V and J ends were trimmed by 7 bases and 3 bases, with 6 bases remaining between them. The CDR3 loop spans 11 amino acids. The CDR3 nucleotides read TGTGCCAGCACCCTAGACACTGAAGCTTTCTTT. It encodes CASTLDTEAFF.

CDR3 loop: CASTDSNQPQHF. DNA of the CDR3: TGTGCCAGCACCGATAGCAATCAGCCCCAGCATTTT. The chain links TRBV12-3 or TRBV12-4 to TRBJ1-5; D ambiguous. This CDR3 has 12 residues. The germline V and J ends were trimmed by 7 bases and 0 bases, with 4 bases remaining between them.

A few counts support this clonotype. The CDR3 nucleotides read TGTGCCAGCAGGTCAACAGGAAACACCATATATTTT. Protein sequence: CASRSTGNTIYF. The chain recombines TRBV6-5 with TRBJ1-3; D not certain. The CDR3 totals 12 residues. Germline V gives CDR1 MNHEY, CDR2 SVGAGI. V lost 6 bases and J 4 bases, leaving 7 bases between the germline ends.

The CDR3 spells CASSPVGNIQYF. CDR3 DNA: TGTGCCAGCTCACCGGTGGGGAACATTCAGTACTTC. This chain uses TRBV18 with TRBJ2-4; D is undetermined. The CDR3 runs 12 residues. The germline CDR1 and CDR2 sequences are KGHSH and LQKENI. V lost 3 bases and J 7 bases, leaving 7 bases between the germline ends.

This sequence joins TRBV6-5 and TRBJ1-3; D might be TRBD1 (6 bases). There are 15 residues in the CDR3. The germline V gene encodes CDR1 MNHEY and CDR2 SVGAGI. Trimming left V 2 bases short and J 2 bases short, with 10 bases between. CDR3 DNA: TGTGCCAGCAGTTACGGGGGCATAGCTGGAAACACCATATATTTT. Translation: CASSYGGIAGNTIYF.

This chain links TRBV5-4 with TRBJ2-1; D gene ambiguous. This CDR3 spans 12 amino acids. Germline V gives CDR1 SGHNT, CDR2 YYREEE (reference sequence). V shed 4 bases and J shed 8 bases, with 10 bases lying between them. CDR3 in DNA: TGTGCCAGCAGCACCGACGGCCATGAGCAGTTCTTC. Protein product: CASSTDGHEQFF.

CDR3 sequence: CASSVAWGGEQFF. The CDR3 DNA reads TGTGCCAGCAGCGTAGCTTGGGGCGGTGAGCAGTTCTTC. The chain couples TRBV9 to TRBJ2-1, with D tentatively TRBD1 (5 bases). The V gene's germline CDR1 is SGDLS and CDR2 YYNGEE. The CDR3 sequence is 13 residues long. Deletions cut 0 bases from V and 9 bases from J, with 10 bases between.

Many counts were recorded for this clonotype. V and J are TRBV3-2 and TRBJ2-3; the table's D call of TRBD1 was not tested on the DNA. TRBV3-2 is a pseudogene segment. The CDR3 length is 17 residues. The CDR3, as DNA: TGTGCCAGCAGCCAACACCTCGGGACAGGGGGAGCCGATACGCAGTATTTT. As protein: CASSQHLGTGGADTQYF.

This sequence joins TRBV20-1 and TRBJ1-1, with 7 bases that match TRBD1. The V gene end was trimmed by 0 bases and the J gene end by 2 bases; junction bases not matched to a gene: 9. CDR3 length equals 16 residues. Germline V gene sequence: CDR1 DFQATT, CDR2 SNEGSKA (reference sequence). The CDR3 here is CSARDSEQGLNTEAFF. The CDR3 nucleotides read TGCAGTGCTAGAGATTCTGAACAGGGGTTAAACACTGAAGCTTTCTTT.

This clonotype appeared a few times. V is TRBV7-9 and J is TRBJ2-7; D is uncertain. Germline CDR1 SEHNR, CDR2 FQNEAQ (reference sequence). V was clipped by 5 bases and J by 5 bases, with 13 bases between them. The CDR3 runs to 13 residues. DNA of the CDR3: TGTGCCAGCAGCCTTGACACCCAGCACGAGCAGTACTTC. Translating gives CASSLDTQHEQYF.

Turning to this clonotype: A much larger clonotype is one base distant, so this may be a read error. The CDR3 sequence: CASSPEGRTDTKYF. CDR3 coding DNA: TGCGCCAGCAGCCCCGAGGGCCGCACAGATACGAAGTATTTT. The chain uses TRBV5-1 and TRBJ2-3; tentatively, D is TRBD2 (5 bases). The CDR3 is 14 amino acids. Germline V gene data show CDR1 as SGHRS and CDR2 as YFSETQ. Supplemented by reference TRBV5-1 and TRBJ2-3, the full variable domain reads KAGVTQTPRYLIKTRGQQVTLSCSPISGHRSVSWYQQTPGQGLQFLFEYFSETQRNKGNFPGRFSGRQFSNSRSEMNVSTLELGDSALYLCASSPEGRTDTKYFGPGTRLTVL.

The chain has TRBV20-1 and TRBJ1-5; D is uncertain. V shed 0 bases and J shed 6 bases, with 6 bases lying between them. This CDR3 is 12 amino acids long. In germline, CDR1 is DFQATT, CDR2 SNEGSKA (reference sequence). The CDR3 bases are TGCAGTGCTAGAGATATGGCTCAGCCCCAGCATTTT. Translated: CSARDMAQPQHF.